The 5 T cell receptor beta chains given below trace back to one sample, sequenced in a study of cytomegalovirus exposure and HLA in healthy donors. A multiplex PCR was run with 60 Vbeta primers and 13 Jbeta primers. This table comes from immunoSEQ multiplex PCR, and its TCRdb copy is limited to in-frame clones, with some not included. The sample holds 95,000 to 110,000 clones; around 73% are singletons and the top ten take 1.5% to 2%. The sequencing input was PBMCs. Receptor source: a middle-aged woman in good health and CMV-seronegative.

This clone was counted a few times. The chain combines TRBV5-3 with TRBJ2-6, with D perhaps matching TRBD1 (6 bases). Being an ORF, TRBV5-3 has a function that is uncertain. This CDR3 contains 18 residues. Trimming pared 3 bases from V and 1 base from J, leaving 17 bases between. The CDR3 sequence is CARSSNREFNSGANVLTF. In DNA, the CDR3 is TGTGCCAGAAGCTCCAACAGGGAATTCAATTCTGGGGCCAACGTCCTGACTTTC.

The rearrangement joins TRBV2 to TRBJ1-4, with a possible D match to TRBD1 (6 bases). Per germline, CDR1 SNHLY and CDR2 FYNNEI. The CDR3 runs to 15 residues. V was clipped by 7 bases and J by 7 bases, with 19 bases between them. The CDR3, as DNA: TGTGCCAGCAAGGGGGAAAAGTTGAGGGGTGAAAAACTGTTTTTT. This gives the protein CASKGEKLRGEKLFF.

This rearrangement joins TRBV2 to TRBJ1-2, with 9 bases identical to TRBD1. The CDR3 consists of 13 residues. The V segment lost 5 bases and the J segment 7 bases; nucleotides outside the gene matches: 5. The germline V gene has CDR1 SNHLY and CDR2 FYNNEI. CDR3 sequence reads: CASSRTGVSGYTF. The CDR3 DNA is TGTGCCAGCAGTCGGACAGGGGTGAGTGGCTACACCTTC. Based on the CDR3 plus reference TRBV2 and TRBJ1-2, the full variable domain is EPEVTQTPSHQVTQMGQEVILRCVPISNHLYFYWYRQILGQKVEFLVSFYNNEISEKSEIFDDQFSVERPDGSNFTLKIRSTKLEDSAMYFCASSRTGVSGYTFGSGTRLTVV.

The rearrangement links TRBV7-6 to TRBJ1-5, with D possibly TRBD1 on 5 matching bases. Germline V gene data show CDR1 as SGHVS and CDR2 as FNYEAQ. The V end was cut by 6 bases, the J end by 4 bases, with 13 bases between. CDR3 length: 14 amino acids. CDR3 in DNA: TGTGCCAGCAGTTGGGGCCCTGGTAATCAGCCCCAGCATTTT. Residues: CASSWGPGNQPQHF.

Worth noting for this clone: Other DNA sequences within the sample encode an identical CDR3. The J gene is TRBJ2-1, the V gene TRBV7-2, with 7 positions matching TRBD1. The CDR3 is 14 amino acids. V was clipped by 1 base and J by 7 bases; unmatched bases: 4. The germline CDR1 and CDR2 sequences are SGHTA and FQGNSA. The CDR3 region has the DNA TGTGCCAGCAGCTTAGGGACAGGAGGAAATGAGCAGTTCTTC. Amino acids: CASSLGTGGNEQFF.